Below, 20 T cell receptor beta chains from the same sample are listed, as sequenced in a study of blood T cell repertoires in COVID-19. Profiled with immunoSEQ multiplex PCR; TCRdb holds only in-frame clones, not every one. Of over 85,000 clones in the sample, about four fifths were seen once. Sequencing was performed on peripheral blood. The receptors stem from an older woman with acute or convalescent COVID-19.

The chain is built from TRBV9 and TRBJ1-4; 8 bases map to TRBD1. The CDR3 runs to 15 residues. Germline loops: CDR1 SGDLS, CDR2 YYNGEE. J gave up 3 bases and V 5 bases, and 6 bases lay outside the gene matches. CDR3 amino acids: CASSYMGQANEKLFF. The CDR3 bases are TGTGCCAGCAGTTACATGGGACAGGCTAATGAAAAACTGTTTTTT.

The chain couples TRBV6-5 to TRBJ1-1, with D tentatively TRBD1 (5 bases). The CDR3 is made up of 13 amino acids. CDR1 is MNHEY, CDR2 SVGAGI, per germline. Trimming shortened V by 8 bases and J by 0 bases, and 10 bases separated the two germline ends. The CDR3 is CASWGVLNTEAFF. CDR3 nucleotides: TGTGCCAGCTGGGGGGTGTTGAACACTGAAGCTTTCTTT.

V usage is TRBV7-9 and J usage is TRBJ1-2; perhaps TRBD1 as D (6 bases). V shed 7 bases and J shed 2 bases, with 14 bases lying between them. Germline V gene sequence: CDR1 SEHNR, CDR2 FQNEAQ (reference sequence). The CDR3 is 14 residues long. CDR3 sequence reads: CASNSGGRNYGYTF. In nucleotides, the CDR3 is TGTGCCAGCAACTCGGGGGGCAGAAACTATGGCTACACCTTC. Looking up the rest from reference TRBV7-9 and TRBJ1-2 gives the full variable domain: DTGVSQNPRHKITKRGQNVTFRCDPISEHNRLYWYRQTLGQGPEFLTYFQNEAQLEKSRLLSDRFSAERPKGSFSTLEIQRTEQGDSAMYLCASNSGGRNYGYTFGSGTRLTVV.

The chain employs TRBV19 and TRBJ2-1; a weak D match, TRBD1 (6 bases). This CDR3 comprises 14 residues. Looked up from germline, CDR1 is LNHDA and CDR2 is SQIVND (reference sequence). V shed 7 bases and J shed 1 base, with 11 bases lying between them. CDR3 residues: CASNEDRSYNEQFF. For the CDR3, the DNA is TGTGCCAGTAATGAGGACAGATCCTACAATGAGCAGTTCTTC.

The gene calls are TRBV19 and TRBJ2-7, with TRBD2 as a possible D gene (6 bases). The length of the CDR3 is 14 residues. The V gene lost 5 bases and the J gene lost 3 bases, with 14 bases spanning the gap. Germline V CDR1 and CDR2: LNHDA, SQIVND (reference sequence). This CDR3 is CASSHSSEGYEQYF. The CDR3 nucleotides read TGTGCCAGTAGTCATTCGTCGGAGGGCTACGAGCAGTACTTC.

This clone has a handful of counts. The chain links TRBV5-4 to TRBJ1-2; 9 positions agree with TRBD1. This CDR3 has 14 amino acids. V was clipped by 3 bases and J by 5 bases; unmatched bases: 5. Germline CDR1 is SGHNT and CDR2 is YYREEE (reference sequence). The CDR3 DNA follows: TGTGCCAGCAGCTCCGGGACAGGGAGTTATGGCTACACCTTC. Amino acids: CASSSGTGSYGYTF. Based on the CDR3 plus reference TRBV5-4 and TRBJ1-2, the full variable domain is ETGVTQSPTHLIKTRGQQVTLRCSSQSGHNTVSWYQQALGQGPQFIFQYYREEENGRGNFPPRFSGLQFPNYSSELNVNALELDDSALYLCASSSGTGSYGYTFGSGTRLTVV.

The J gene is TRBJ1-5, the V gene TRBV19; unclear D gene. CDR3 length: 13 amino acids. CDR1 is LNHDA and CDR2 is SQIVND in the germline V gene (reference sequence). V was clipped by 3 bases and J by 6 bases, with 9 bases between them. DNA for the CDR3: TGTGCCAGTAGTATTGGTCCGGGTCAGCCCCAGCATTTT. Translating gives CASSIGPGQPQHF.

V is TRBV7-3 and J is TRBJ2-2; a possible D gene is TRBD2 (6 bases). Trimming pared 5 bases from V and 6 bases from J, leaving 13 bases between. The CDR3 loop spans 14 amino acids. Germline V gene data show CDR1 as SGHTA and CDR2 as FQGTGA. For the CDR3, the DNA is TGTGCCAGCAGCCCGGGACTGCCCCCCGGGGAGCTGTTTTTT. This codes for CASSPGLPPGELFF.

The genes are TRBV2 and TRBJ1-2, with a weak D call TRBD1 (6 bases). Trimming shortened V by 6 bases and J by 7 bases, and 15 bases separated the two germline ends. Per the germline V gene, CDR1 is SNHLY and CDR2 is FYNNEI. The CDR3 has 13 residues. CDR3 amino acids: CASRPRQGSGYTF. The DNA for the CDR3 is TGTGCCAGCAGACCTCGGCAGGGGTCTGGCTACACCTTC.

The gene calls are TRBV5-4 and TRBJ1-2; TRBD1 matches 10 bases. The CDR3 length is 15 residues. CDR1 is SGHNT, CDR2 YYREEE, per germline (reference sequence). J gave up 4 bases and V 2 bases, and 5 bases lay outside the gene matches. This CDR3 reads CASSFPGQGSYGYTF. In DNA, the CDR3 is TGTGCCAGCAGCTTTCCGGGACAGGGGAGCTATGGCTACACCTTC.

The chain links TRBV5-8 to TRBJ1-1; D perhaps matches TRBD1 (6 bases). Trimming took 4 bases from V and 5 from J, leaving 15 bases between them. CDR1 and CDR2 (germline): SGHTS, YDEGEE. This CDR3 comprises 14 residues. The CDR3 sequence: CASSRRAGETEAFF. In DNA form, the CDR3 reads TGTGCCAGCAGCCGAAGGGCAGGGGAGACTGAAGCTTTCTTT.

The CDR3 DNA reads as TGCGCCAGCAGCACGGCTTATTTAGGGGTCAATTCACCCCTCCACTTT. The encoded protein is CASSTAYLGVNSPLHF. The rearrangement links TRBV5-1 to TRBJ1-6; possible D gene TRBD1, 5 bases. V lost 4 bases and J 7 bases, leaving 18 bases between the germline ends. The germline CDR1 and CDR2 sequences are SGHRS and YFSETQ. The CDR3 is 16 amino acids.

J is TRBJ1-6 and V is TRBV28; D might be TRBD1 (5 bases). Germline CDR1 reads MDHEN; CDR2 reads SYDVKM. The CDR3 length is 16 residues. V lost 5 bases and J lost 7, with 18 bases in between. The CDR3: CASSPSTRAPNSPLHF. The CDR3 DNA sequence: TGTGCCAGCAGTCCCTCTACCAGGGCCCCCAATTCACCCCTCCACTTT.

CDR3 sequence reads: CASRGGDLMNTEAFF. CDR3 sequence (DNA): TGTGCCAGCAGGGGGGGGGACCTCATGAACACTGAAGCTTTCTTT. The V and J genes are TRBV28 and TRBJ1-1, with D possibly matching TRBD1 (5 bases). This CDR3 spans 15 amino acids. The germline CDR1 and CDR2 sequences are MDHEN and SYDVKM. Trimming left V 6 bases short and J 0 bases short, with 14 bases between.

In the case of this clone: This sample also contains other DNA sequences that code for the same CDR3. This rearrangement joins TRBV12-3 or TRBV12-4 to TRBJ1-2; D is unresolved. The CDR3 runs to 11 residues. Trimming removed 5 bases from V and 5 bases from J, with 6 bases in between. The DNA of the CDR3 is TGTGCCAGCAGTCGGGGTTATGGCTACACCTTC. This encodes CASSRGYGYTF.

The chain has TRBV19 and TRBJ2-6, with TRBD2 identical over 7 bases. Germline CDR1 is LNHDA and CDR2 is SQIVND (reference sequence). CDR3 size: 15 residues. The junction had 1 base not matched to a gene; V was cut back by 3 bases and J by 2 bases. CDR3: CASSMAGAGANVLTF. CDR3 sequence (DNA): TGTGCCAGTAGTATGGCGGGGGCTGGGGCCAACGTCCTGACTTTC.

The chain couples TRBV7-2 to TRBJ2-3; weak D call: TRBD1 (6 bases). V was trimmed by 2 bases and J by 3 bases, leaving 6 bases between them. The CDR3 is 13 residues long. Germline-derived CDR1 and CDR2 are SGHTA and FQGNSA. The CDR3 bases are TGTGCCAGCAGCTTACAGGGGACAGATACGCAGTATTTT. Its translation: CASSLQGTDTQYF.

The chain joins TRBV7-9 to TRBJ1-2; TRBD1 is a possible D gene (6 bases). In germline, CDR1 is SEHNR, CDR2 FQNEAQ (reference sequence). The V and J ends lost 5 bases and 3 bases respectively, with 10 bases between them. The CDR3 is 13 residues long. The CDR3 protein is CASSLDSDYGYTF. CDR3 DNA: TGTGCCAGCAGCCTGGACAGCGACTATGGCTACACCTTC.

The chain couples TRBV7-2 to TRBJ1-5; possibly TRBD1 for D (6 bases). Germline values: CDR1 SGHTA, CDR2 FQGNSA. The CDR3 consists of 15 residues. Trimming took off 1 base at V and 4 bases at J, with 11 bases between the two ends. The CDR3 region has the DNA TGTGCCAGCAGCTTAGAGGGGACAATGAATCAGCCCCAGCATTTT. It codes for CASSLEGTMNQPQHF.

The chain uses TRBV7-8 and TRBJ2-7; TRBD1 might be the D (7 bases). V was trimmed by 0 bases and J by 7 bases, leaving 10 bases between them. CDR3 length equals 13 residues. Germline CDR1 and CDR2: SGHVS and FQNEAQ. The CDR3 DNA follows: TGTGCCAGCAGCTTAGCGCGGGACAGAGAGCAGTACTTC. Amino acids: CASSLARDREQYF. The variable domain in full, with the rest retrieved from reference TRBV7-8 and TRBJ2-7, is GAGVSQSPRYKVAKRGQDVALRCDPISGHVSLFWYQQALGQGPEFLTYFQNEAQLDKSGLPSDRFFAERPEGSVSTLKIQRTQQEDSAVYLCASSLARDREQYFGPGTRLTVT.